The clone carrying this T cell receptor (beta chain) has a handful of counts. The antigen is unknown. The record originates from a study of CD8+CD57+ T cells in acquired aplastic anemia. Study information: Sorted CD4+ and CD8+ cell DNA averaged approximately 3.2 ug. Healthy CD8+ samples averaged roughly 12 million reads.

TCR beta VDJ and CDR3 profiling used genomic DNA as template. TCRdb called the reads again in MiXCR, with one record for every CDR3 protein. The table has about 210,000 distinct CDR3 sequences, roughly 33% seen once; the top ten hold about 1.1%. Whole-study findings and limits: In CD8+ cells, Simpson's diversity showed no significant difference between patients and controls. A set of roughly 27 CD8+ CDR3 sequences was shared between patients and controls, and these sequences appeared highly expressed in patients.

With 2 bases removed from V and 3 bases from J, the gap between germline ends came to 16 bases. In germline, CDR1 is SGHAT, CDR2 FQDESV (reference sequence). CDR3 size: 16 residues. This rearrangement joins TRBV11-1 to TRBJ1-2; D is undetermined. Input material: sorted CD4+, CD8+, or CD8+CD57+ T cells (not recorded which) from PBMCs. This TCR was recovered from a human donor in good health, serving as a control. The CDR3: CASSLTTPDSDYGYTF. For the CDR3, the DNA is TGTGCCAGCAGCTTAACTACACCCGACTCTGACTATGGCTACACCTTC.